The 10 T cell receptor beta chains in this list originate from one sample, sequenced in a study of T cells in Graves' hyperthyroidism and ophthalmopathy. Amplification yielded TCR beta CDR3 regions, with RNA transcripts as the source. With the HTBI primer set, the TCR CDR3 went through a first round of RT-PCR. Via MiXCR, TCRdb re-called the multiplex PCR reads, giving one row per CDR3 protein. Found here are over 450,000 distinct CDR3 sequences, approximately 15% of them singletons; the top ten hold 15% to 20%. The sample comprised blood. These receptors originate from a woman between 18 and 30 years old with Graves' hyperthyroidism.

This clonotype has at least ten counts. The CDR3 DNA is TGTGCCAGCAGCTTATGGTCCGGGGGCAATTCACCCCTCCACTTT. It is translated as CASSLWSGGNSPLHF. V is TRBV7-3 and J is TRBJ1-6; D perhaps matches TRBD1 (6 bases). Per the germline V gene, CDR1 is SGHTA and CDR2 is FQGTGA. This CDR3 has 15 residues. V lost 2 bases and J lost 7, with 12 bases in between.

This clonotype has just a few counts. This rearrangement joins TRBV29-1 to TRBJ2-1, with TRBD2 matching 8 bases. J gave up 0 bases and V 7 bases, and 2 bases lay outside the gene matches. The CDR3 extends over 13 amino acids. Germline V lookup: CDR1 SQVTM, CDR2 ANQGSEA. CDR3 amino acids: CSGLASSYNEQFF. CDR3 DNA sequence: TGCAGCGGACTAGCGAGCTCCTACAATGAGCAGTTCTTC.

In this sample, this clonotype turned up many times. V and J are TRBV5-6 and TRBJ2-5; 12 bases fit TRBD1. CDR3 length: 16 residues. Germline CDR1 SGHDT, CDR2 YYEEEE. The V gene end was trimmed by 2 bases and the J gene end by 0 bases; junction bases not matched to a gene: 2. CDR3 loop: CASSFGTGGYQETQYF. For the CDR3, the DNA is TGTGCCAGCAGCTTTGGGACAGGGGGCTACCAAGAGACCCAGTACTTC.

This clonotype was seen repeatedly, ten times or more. This CDR3 reads CATSEGTEYQPQHF. The CDR3, as DNA: TGTGCCACCAGTGAAGGGACCGAGTATCAGCCCCAGCATTTT. This sequence joins TRBV24-1 and TRBJ1-5; D may be TRBD1 (5 bases). The V gene's germline CDR1 is KGHDR and CDR2 SFDVKD. With 4 bases removed from V and 5 bases from J, the gap between germline ends came to 11 bases. CDR3 length: 14 amino acids.

This clonotype was picked up many times. This chain uses TRBV7-2 with TRBJ2-7; D gene unclear. V was shortened by 1 base and J by 2 bases, with 12 bases between the two germline ends. This CDR3 has 15 residues. CDR1 is SGHTA, CDR2 FQGNSA, per germline. This CDR3 is CASSLGPFSTYEQYF. The CDR3 DNA is TGTGCCAGCAGCTTAGGCCCTTTCTCCACCTACGAGCAGTACTTC.

This clonotype has at least ten counts. The chain employs TRBV12-3 or TRBV12-4 and TRBJ1-3, with D possibly TRBD1 on 5 matching bases. The CDR3 is made up of 12 amino acids. V dropped 3 bases and J dropped 8 bases, with 8 bases sitting between them. CDR3 DNA: TGTGCCAGCAGTTTGGGACTGCACACCATATATTTT. Translation gives CASSLGLHTIYF.

This clonotype showed up many times. V usage is TRBV30 and J usage is TRBJ2-1; no definite D call. The CDR3 extends over 14 amino acids. Deletions cut 4 bases from V and 1 base from J, with 11 bases between. Per germline, CDR1 GTSNPN and CDR2 SVGIG (reference sequence). The CDR3 loop reads CAWIPPQSYNEQFF. The CDR3 nucleotides are TGTGCCTGGATTCCCCCTCAGTCCTACAATGAGCAGTTCTTC.

The chain employs TRBV7-9 and TRBJ2-1; 7 bases are shared with TRBD2. The germline V gene encodes CDR1 SEHNR and CDR2 FQNEAQ (reference sequence). The CDR3 runs to 18 residues. The V and J ends lost 1 base and 0 bases, in that order; junction bases with no gene match: 9. The chain's CDR3 is CASSLGQASGSSYNEQFF. In DNA, the CDR3 is TGTGCCAGCAGCTTAGGCCAGGCTAGCGGCTCCTCCTACAATGAGCAGTTCTTC.

Ten or more counts support this clonotype. CDR3: CASGQVGGGTEAFF. In nucleotides, the CDR3 is TGTGCTAGTGGGCAGGTAGGGGGTGGCACTGAAGCTTTCTTT. The rearrangement uses TRBV12-5 and TRBJ1-1, with D perhaps TRBD1 (6 bases). Germline values: CDR1 LGHNT, CDR2 FRNRAP. CDR3 length: 14 residues. Deletions cut 6 bases from V and 4 bases from J, with 15 bases between.

This clonotype turned up a few times. V is TRBV5-8 and J is TRBJ1-2, with D perhaps TRBD1 (6 bases). Trimming shortened V by 4 bases and J by 2 bases, and 18 bases separated the two germline ends. CDR3 length: 16 residues. Germline-derived CDR1 and CDR2 are SGHTS and YDEGEE. In DNA, the CDR3 is TGTGCCAGCAGCCCGTTTTACAGGGAGGGGAACTATGGCTACACCTTC. Its protein is CASSPFYREGNYGYTF.